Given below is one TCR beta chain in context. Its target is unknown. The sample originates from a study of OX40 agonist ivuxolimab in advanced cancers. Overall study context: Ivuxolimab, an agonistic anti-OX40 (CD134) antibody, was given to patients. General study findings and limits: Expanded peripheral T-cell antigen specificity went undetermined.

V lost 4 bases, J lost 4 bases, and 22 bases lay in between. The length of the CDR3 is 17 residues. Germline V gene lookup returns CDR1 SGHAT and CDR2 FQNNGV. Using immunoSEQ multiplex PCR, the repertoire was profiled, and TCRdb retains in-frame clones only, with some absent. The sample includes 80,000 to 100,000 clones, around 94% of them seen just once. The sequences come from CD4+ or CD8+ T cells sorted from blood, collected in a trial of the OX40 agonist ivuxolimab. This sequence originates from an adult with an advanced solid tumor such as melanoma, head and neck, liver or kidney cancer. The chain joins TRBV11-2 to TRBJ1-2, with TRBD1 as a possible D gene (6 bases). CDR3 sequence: CASSSKPGGGLGYGYTF. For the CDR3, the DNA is TGTGCCAGCAGCTCCAAGCCCGGAGGGGGGCTTGGCTATGGCTACACCTTC.